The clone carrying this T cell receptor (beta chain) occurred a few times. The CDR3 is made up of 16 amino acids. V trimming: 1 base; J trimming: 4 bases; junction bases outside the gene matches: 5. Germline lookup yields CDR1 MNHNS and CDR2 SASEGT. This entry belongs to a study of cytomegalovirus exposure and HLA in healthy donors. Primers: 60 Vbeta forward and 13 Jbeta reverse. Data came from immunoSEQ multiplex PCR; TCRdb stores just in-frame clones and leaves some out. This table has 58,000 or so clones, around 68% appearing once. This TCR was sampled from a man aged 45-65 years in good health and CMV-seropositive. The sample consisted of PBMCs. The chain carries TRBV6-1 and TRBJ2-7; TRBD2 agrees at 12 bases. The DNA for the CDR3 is TGTGCCAGCAGTGAAGTCCTAGCGGGGGGGAGGTACGAGCAGTACTTC. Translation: CASSEVLAGGRYEQYF.